This T cell receptor (beta chain) was sequenced in a study of blood T cell repertoires in COVID-19. Across the study: Acute-phase and convalescent COVID-19 samples originated in the United States, Italy and Spain. T cells, B-cell-depleted T cells, or PBMCs provided the cDNA or gDNA that served as material.

The germline V and J ends were trimmed by 3 bases and 7 bases, with 9 bases remaining between them. CDR1 and CDR2 from the germline V gene are SNHLY and FYNNEI. This CDR3 is built from 12 residues. The authors' processing: Quantification of nucleated cells was approximated via reference gene primer amplification. The table came from immunoSEQ multiplex PCR; TCRdb's copy has only in-frame clones and leaves some out. The DNA gave D and trimming, while V, J and clone size come from that table. Of tens of thousands of clones detected, 84% appear once; the ten largest clones hold approximately 25%. The receptor was derived from a man aged 55 to 70 with acute or convalescent COVID-19. The chain combines TRBV2 with TRBJ1-1; a weak D match, TRBD1 (5 bases). The material sequenced was peripheral blood. In DNA form, the CDR3 reads TGTGCCAGCAGTGATTTCCAGGGTGAAGCTTTCTTT. This codes for CASSDFQGEAFF. The full variable domain, in which reference TRBV2 and TRBJ1-1 provide the parts outside the CDR3, is EPEVTQTPSHQVTQMGQEVILRCVPISNHLYFYWYRQILGQKVEFLVSFYNNEISEKSEIFDDQFSVERPDGSNFTLKIRSTKLEDSAMYFCASSDFQGEAFFGQGTRLTVV.